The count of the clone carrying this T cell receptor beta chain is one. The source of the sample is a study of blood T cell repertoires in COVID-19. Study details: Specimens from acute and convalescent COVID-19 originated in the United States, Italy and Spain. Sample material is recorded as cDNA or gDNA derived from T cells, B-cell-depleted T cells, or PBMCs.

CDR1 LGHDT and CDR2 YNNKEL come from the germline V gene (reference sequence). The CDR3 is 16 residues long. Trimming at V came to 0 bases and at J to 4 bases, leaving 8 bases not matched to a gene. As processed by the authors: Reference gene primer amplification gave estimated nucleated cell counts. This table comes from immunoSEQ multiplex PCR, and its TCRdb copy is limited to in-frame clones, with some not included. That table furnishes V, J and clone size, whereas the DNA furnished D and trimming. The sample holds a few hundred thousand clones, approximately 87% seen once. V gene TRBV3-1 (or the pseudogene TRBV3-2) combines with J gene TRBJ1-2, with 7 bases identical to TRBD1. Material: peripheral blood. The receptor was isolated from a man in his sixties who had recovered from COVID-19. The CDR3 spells CASSQDLEGAAYGYTF. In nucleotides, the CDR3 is TGTGCCAGCAGCCAAGATCTGGAGGGGGCGGCCTATGGCTACACCTTC.